Shown below are 10 T cell receptor beta chains from a single sample sequenced in a study of T cell responses to AZD1222 COVID-19 vaccine. The repertoire was sequenced with immunoSEQ multiplex PCR; TCRdb's copy has only in-frame clones and lacks some. This table has 70,000 to 95,000 clones, roughly 86% appearing once. The material was peripheral blood, obtained 28 days after the second AZD1222 dose. The origin of the receptors is an adult who received the AZD1222 COVID-19 vaccine.

To note about this clone: Its ends do not fully match the called genes, so a read error is possible. The CDR3 DNA follows: TGTGCCAGCAGCTTAGGGGTTCAGCCCCAGCATTTT. Protein sequence: CASSLGVQPQHF. V is TRBV12-3 or TRBV12-4 and J is TRBJ1-5, with a possible D match to TRBD1 (5 bases). The CDR3 is 12 amino acids.

The gene calls are TRBV5-1 and TRBJ2-7, with TRBD1 matching over 8 bases. Germline-derived CDR1 and CDR2 are SGHRS and YFSETQ. The CDR3 contains 17 residues. The V and J ends lost 0 bases and 2 bases, in that order; junction bases with no gene match: 10. CDR3 residues: CASSLGTGSGLTYEQYF. CDR3 DNA sequence: TGCGCCAGCAGCTTGGGGACAGGGAGCGGGCTTACCTACGAGCAGTACTTC.

The rearrangement links TRBV6-1 to TRBJ2-2; tentatively, D is TRBD1 (6 bases). Deletions cut 2 bases from V and 3 bases from J, with 10 bases between. The CDR3 contains 15 residues. CDR1 is MNHNS, CDR2 SASEGT, per germline. CDR3: CASSEPRTDTGELFF. The CDR3 nucleotides read TGTGCCAGCAGTGAACCCCGGACAGACACCGGGGAGCTGTTTTTT.

This rearrangement joins TRBV7-8 to TRBJ1-5; tentatively, D is TRBD1 (5 bases). The CDR3 covers 19 residues. Trimming cost V 5 bases and J 0 bases, with 23 bases left between them. CDR1 is SGHVS, CDR2 FQNEAQ, per germline. The CDR3 here is CASSANSGYTTYSNQPQHF. The CDR3 nucleotides read TGTGCCAGCAGCGCCAATTCAGGGTACACGACCTATAGCAATCAGCCCCAGCATTTT. Looking up the rest from reference TRBV7-8 and TRBJ1-5 gives the full variable domain: GAGVSQSPRYKVAKRGQDVALRCDPISGHVSLFWYQQALGQGPEFLTYFQNEAQLDKSGLPSDRFFAERPEGSVSTLKIQRTQQEDSAVYLCASSANSGYTTYSNQPQHFGDGTRLSIL.

This chain links TRBV5-4 with TRBJ2-7; D is possibly TRBD1 (8 bases). CDR1 is SGHNT, CDR2 YYREEE, per germline (reference sequence). The CDR3 contains 13 residues. The V end lost 2 bases, the J end lost 5 bases, and 11 bases lay between the germline ends. In DNA form, the CDR3 reads TGTGCCAGCAGCTTCACAGGGGGGGACGAGCAGTACTTC. Amino acid sequence: CASSFTGGDEQYF.

The chain carries TRBV9 and TRBJ2-1; D remains unclear. This CDR3 is 13 amino acids long. The V end was cut by 5 bases, the J end by 0 bases, with 6 bases between. CDR1 and CDR2 from the germline V gene are SGDLS and YYNGEE. In DNA form, the CDR3 reads TGTGCCAGCAGTCCCAGCTCCTACAATGAGCAGTTCTTC. As protein: CASSPSSYNEQFF.

V usage is TRBV18 and J usage is TRBJ2-7; the D gene is possibly TRBD1 (6 bases). This CDR3 has 12 amino acids. V shed 5 bases and J shed 6 bases, with 11 bases lying between them. The germline V gene has CDR1 KGHSH and CDR2 LQKENI. The CDR3 nucleotides are TGTGCCAGCTCAGGAACAGGGCTCGAGCAGTACTTC. Encoded protein: CASSGTGLEQYF.

This clone was observed a handful of times. The genes are TRBV5-4 and TRBJ1-3; D gene ambiguous. V lost 4 bases, J lost 4 bases, and 6 bases lay in between. The CDR3 has 12 amino acids. The germline V gene has CDR1 SGHNT and CDR2 YYREEE (reference sequence). The CDR3 DNA reads as TGTGCCAGCAGCCCAGGCGGAAACACCATATATTTT. Translation: CASSPGGNTIYF.

CDR3 loop: CASSPSLGGVETQYF. CDR3 DNA sequence: TGTGCCAGCAGCCCATCGCTTGGGGGAGTAGAGACCCAGTACTTC. V gene TRBV9 combines with J gene TRBJ2-5, with D perhaps TRBD1 or TRBD2 (5 bases each). The germline V gene has CDR1 SGDLS and CDR2 YYNGEE. The germline V and J ends were trimmed by 4 bases and 4 bases, with 17 bases remaining between them. This CDR3 is built from 15 residues.

This chain links TRBV9 with TRBJ1-6; a weak D match, TRBD1 (6 bases). Germline V gives CDR1 SGDLS, CDR2 YYNGEE. Trimming pared 4 bases from V and 10 bases from J, leaving 12 bases between. The CDR3 is 13 residues long. The CDR3, as DNA: TGTGCCAGCAGCCCCCGGGACATGTCACCCCTCCACTTT. Translation gives CASSPRDMSPLHF.